Shown below are 26 T cell receptor beta chains from a single sample sequenced in a study of control samples from healthy donors and cancer patients. The repertoire was sequenced with immunoSEQ multiplex PCR; TCRdb's copy has only in-frame clones and lacks some. There are 85,000 to 100,000 clones in the sample; just over 90% occur only once, and less than 10% lies in the top ten. The specimen sequenced was blood. The origin of the receptors is a man in his late teens or twenties in good health.

The chain is built from TRBV5-4 and TRBJ1-1, with D tentatively TRBD1 (6 bases). CDR1 and CDR2 from the germline V gene are SGHNT and YYREEE (reference sequence). The CDR3 sequence is 12 residues long. Trimming shortened V by 4 bases and J by 5 bases, and 9 bases separated the two germline ends. CDR3 DNA sequence: TGTGCCAGCAGCCCTGGGACAACTGAAGCTTTCTTT. Its translation: CASSPGTTEAFF.

This chain joins TRBV3-1 (or the pseudogene TRBV3-2) and TRBJ1-2; the D is unclear. CDR1 is LGHDT, CDR2 YNNKEL, per germline (reference sequence). Trimming removed 2 bases from V and 0 bases from J, with 4 bases in between. The CDR3 is made up of 13 amino acids. The CDR3, as DNA: TGTGCCAGCAGCCAAACAGCTAACTATGGCTACACCTTC. Translated, it gives CASSQTANYGYTF.

V gene TRBV3-1 (or the pseudogene TRBV3-2) combines with J gene TRBJ1-1; D call uncertain. The V end lost 3 bases, the J end lost 2 bases, and 10 bases lay between the germline ends. Germline V CDR1 and CDR2: LGHDT, YNNKEL (reference sequence). CDR3 length equals 14 residues. The CDR3 is CASSHYRENTEAFF. DNA of the CDR3: TGTGCCAGCAGCCATTATCGGGAAAACACTGAAGCTTTCTTT.

This chain joins TRBV4-1 and TRBJ1-1; D unclear. This CDR3 spans 17 amino acids. Trimming removed 0 bases at V and 8 bases at J, with 22 bases between. Germline V lookup: CDR1 MGHRA, CDR2 YSYEKL. The DNA of the CDR3 is TGCGCCAGCAGCCAAGAAGAAGGCCGACCGCAAGCCGTCGAAGCTTTCTTT. Translating it yields CASSQEEGRPQAVEAFF.

The chain is built from TRBV11-2 and TRBJ1-1; 7 bases are a match to TRBD1. This CDR3 region has 14 residues. The germline gives CDR1 SGHAT, CDR2 FQNNGV. Germline trimming cut 5 bases from V and 3 bases from J; bases unmatched to any gene: 6. DNA of the CDR3: TGTGCCAGCAGCCCATCGACAGGGCACACTGAAGCTTTCTTT. Its protein is CASSPSTGHTEAFF.

This clone was seen once. The V gene is TRBV30, the J gene TRBJ2-7, with 8 positions matching TRBD1. This CDR3 spans 12 amino acids. The junction had 2 bases not matched to a gene; V was cut back by 3 bases and J by 4 bases. Germline loops: CDR1 GTSNPN, CDR2 SVGIG (reference sequence). In DNA form, the CDR3 reads TGTGCCTGGAGCAGGGGGCGTTACGAGCAGTACTTC. This gives the protein CAWSRGRYEQYF. The variable domain in full, with the rest retrieved from reference TRBV30 and TRBJ2-7, is SQTIHQWPATLVQPVGSPLSLECTVEGTSNPNLYWYRQAAGRGLQLLFYSVGIGQISSEVPQNLSASRPQDRQFILSSKKLLLSDSGFYLCAWSRGRYEQYFGPGTRLTVT.

The chain links TRBV25-1 to TRBJ2-2; 9 nucleotides align to TRBD1. The J segment lost 6 bases and the V segment lost 3 bases, leaving 8 bases of the junction unmatched. Germline V CDR1 and CDR2: MGHDK, SYGVNS. CDR3 size: 16 residues. The CDR3 spells CASSDRDRALSGELFF. In DNA, the CDR3 is TGTGCCAGCAGTGACCGGGACAGGGCGTTGTCCGGGGAGCTGTTTTTT. The full variable domain, its missing parts supplied by reference TRBV25-1 and TRBJ2-2, is EADIYQTPRYLVIGTGKKITLECSQTMGHDKMYWYQQDPGMELHLIHYSYGVNSTEKGDLSSESTVSRIRTEHFPLTLESARPSHTSQYLCASSDRDRALSGELFFGEGSRLTVL.

The chain has TRBV5-6 and TRBJ2-5; D tentatively reads TRBD1 or TRBD2 (7 bases each). Deletions cut 1 base from V and 4 bases from J, with 17 bases between. This CDR3 has 16 residues. Germline lookup yields CDR1 SGHDT and CDR2 YYEEEE. DNA for the CDR3: TGTGCCAGCAGCTTGCCAGCGACAGGGAGGGTAGAGACCCAGTACTTC. It specifies CASSLPATGRVETQYF.

The J gene is TRBJ1-1, the V gene TRBV11-2, with TRBD1 matching over 10 bases. The J segment lost 5 bases and the V segment lost 5 bases, leaving 2 bases of the junction unmatched. The CDR3 loop spans 13 amino acids. The germline gives CDR1 SGHAT, CDR2 FQNNGV. Here the CDR3 DNA reads TGTGCCAGCAGCGGGACAGGGGTAACTGAAGCTTTCTTT. Its translation: CASSGTGVTEAFF.

The CDR3: CASSLTGQFYGYTF. In DNA form, the CDR3 reads TGTGCCAGCAGTTTAACTGGACAGTTCTATGGCTACACCTTC. The J gene is TRBJ1-2, the V gene TRBV27; possible D gene TRBD1, 6 bases. Germline CDR1 is MNHEY and CDR2 is SMNVEV (reference sequence). The ends were cut back, 2 bases at V and 4 bases at J, with 11 bases in the middle. This CDR3 contains 14 residues.

This sequence joins TRBV7-2 and TRBJ1-6; perhaps TRBD1 as D (5 bases). CDR3 length: 18 residues. Germline lookup yields CDR1 SGHTA and CDR2 FQGNSA. The V end was cut by 1 base, the J end by 1 base, with 14 bases between. The CDR3 bases are TGTGCCAGCAGCTTAGTGGGGGAGGGAGGGTCCTATAATTCACCCCTCCACTTT. Protein sequence: CASSLVGEGGSYNSPLHF. The complete variable domain, with remaining parts taken from reference TRBV7-2 and TRBJ1-6, reads GAGVSQSPSNKVTEKGKDVELRCDPISGHTALYWYRQSLGQGLEFLIYFQGNSAPDKSGLPSDRFSAERTGGSVSTLTIQRTQQEDSAVYLCASSLVGEGGSYNSPLHFGNGTRLTVT.

This chain links TRBV12-5 with TRBJ1-1; D gene ambiguous. CDR3 size: 16 residues. The germline CDR1 and CDR2 sequences are LGHNT and FRNRAP. V was cut by 1 base and J by 3 bases, with 15 bases left in between. The CDR3 here is CASGLAEVAGYTEAFF. CDR3 bases: TGTGCTAGTGGTTTGGCCGAGGTCGCTGGGTACACTGAAGCTTTCTTT.

The chain links TRBV5-1 to TRBJ1-2; a weak D match, TRBD1 (6 bases). Trimming removed 0 bases from V and 4 bases from J, with 7 bases in between. From germline, CDR1 is SGHRS and CDR2 YFSETQ. The CDR3 has 13 residues. This CDR3 reads CASSLGGAYGYTF. For the CDR3, the DNA is TGCGCCAGCAGCTTGGGGGGGGCCTATGGCTACACCTTC.

The chain couples TRBV4-1 to TRBJ2-2; D tentatively fits TRBD1 or TRBD2 (6 bases each). Germline assignment: CDR1 MGHRA and CDR2 YSYEKL. The CDR3 totals 17 residues. The V gene lost 1 base and the J gene lost 5 bases, with 17 bases spanning the gap. CDR3 sequence reads: CASSQARGVKGTGELFF. The CDR3 DNA is TGCGCCAGCAGCCAAGCTAGGGGGGTCAAAGGTACCGGGGAGCTGTTTTTT.

The chain combines TRBV4-1 with TRBJ2-1; 8 bases map to TRBD2. Per the germline V gene, CDR1 is MGHRA and CDR2 is YSYEKL. Trimming at V came to 1 base and at J to 2 bases, leaving 7 bases not matched to a gene. This CDR3 spans 17 amino acids. The CDR3 reads CASSQGSAGGAYNEQFF. The CDR3 bases are TGCGCCAGCAGCCAAGGGTCCGCGGGAGGCGCCTACAATGAGCAGTTCTTC.

The CDR3 region is CASSAEAGTIETQYF. The DNA for the CDR3 is TGTGCCAGCAGCGCTGAAGCAGGGACTATAGAGACCCAGTACTTC. This chain uses TRBV11-2 with TRBJ2-5, with TRBD2 matching 7 bases. CDR3 length: 15 residues. The V gene end was trimmed by 5 bases and the J gene end by 4 bases; junction bases not matched to a gene: 10. The germline V gene has CDR1 SGHAT and CDR2 FQNNGV.

The chain couples TRBV4-2 to TRBJ2-1; D ambiguous. The CDR3 has 13 amino acids. Between the trimmed V and J ends, which lost 0 bases and 9 bases, there was a span of 9 bases. In germline, CDR1 is LGHNA, CDR2 YNFKEQ. CDR3 in amino acids: CASSQDAVSEQFF. The CDR3 DNA follows: TGTGCCAGCAGCCAAGATGCCGTAAGTGAGCAGTTCTTC.

A single count supports this clone. V and J are TRBV20-1 and TRBJ2-2; TRBD1 matches 9 bases. CDR1 and CDR2 from the germline V gene are DFQATT and SNEGSKA (reference sequence). This CDR3 has 14 amino acids. Trimming at V came to 3 bases and at J to 3 bases, leaving 2 bases not matched to a gene. This chain's CDR3 is CSASGTGYTGELFF. CDR3 DNA sequence: TGCAGTGCTAGTGGGACAGGGTACACCGGGGAGCTGTTTTTT.

This clone was observed once. The rearrangement links TRBV6-4 to TRBJ1-1; D remains ambiguous. V gave up 6 bases and J gave up 7 bases, with 21 bases separating them. This CDR3 is 15 amino acids long. The germline CDR1 and CDR2 sequences are MRHNA and SNTAGT. The CDR3 sequence is CASRDYIGSQDEAFF. The CDR3 coding sequence is TGTGCCAGCAGGGATTATATCGGCAGCCAAGATGAAGCTTTCTTT.

The V gene is TRBV28, the J gene TRBJ2-7, with unresolved D. The ends were cut back, 5 bases at V and 1 base at J, with 15 bases in the middle. Per germline, CDR1 MDHEN and CDR2 SYDVKM. CDR3 length: 15 residues. In nucleotides, the CDR3 is TGTGCCAGCAGTCCCTATGGTGGTGGGTCCTACGAGCAGTACTTC. Translation gives CASSPYGGGSYEQYF.

The chain employs TRBV5-1 and TRBJ2-1; D uncertain. The germline V and J ends were trimmed by 2 bases and 10 bases, with 13 bases remaining between them. The CDR3 extends over 13 amino acids. Germline V gene lookup returns CDR1 SGHRS and CDR2 YFSETQ. The CDR3 region is CASSLTPGREQFF. The CDR3 DNA reads TGCGCCAGCAGCTTAACCCCCGGTAGGGAGCAGTTCTTC.

This rearrangement joins TRBV7-8 to TRBJ1-2; D is ambiguous. CDR3 length: 15 amino acids. Germline V gives CDR1 SGHVS, CDR2 FQNEAQ. Trimming cost V 5 bases and J 5 bases, with 18 bases left between them. This CDR3 reads CASSITRGPLYGYTF. CDR3 nucleotide sequence: TGTGCCAGCAGCATCACCCGAGGGCCGCTTTATGGCTACACCTTC.

The rearrangement joins TRBV21-1 to TRBJ2-7; the table's D call, TRBD1, has no DNA check behind it. TRBV21-1 represents a pseudogene. This CDR3 has 13 amino acids. The CDR3 here is CASTRLGAYEQYF. The CDR3 DNA is TGTGCCAGCACCAGACTGGGGGCTTACGAGCAGTACTTC.

The rearrangement uses TRBV7-2 and TRBJ2-3; 11 nucleotides match TRBD2. The ends lost 1 base at V and 14 bases at J; junction bases unmatched: 23. From germline, CDR1 is SGHTA and CDR2 FQGNSA. The CDR3 runs to 19 residues. CDR3 sequence reads: CASSLVWTGLTSGASALYF. CDR3 sequence (DNA): TGTGCCAGCAGCTTAGTCTGGACAGGCCTGACTAGCGGGGCCTCCGCACTGTATTTT.

The CDR3 loop reads CANRDSSGNTIYF. DNA for the CDR3: TGTGCCAACCGGGACAGCTCTGGAAACACCATATATTTT. The chain couples TRBV10-3 to TRBJ1-3; 7 nucleotides match TRBD1. The V gene end was trimmed by 10 bases and the J gene end by 0 bases; junction bases not matched to a gene: 3. The CDR3 has 13 residues. Germline-derived CDR1 and CDR2 are ENHRY and SYGVKD.

This clone was counted a single time. The V call is TRBV5-6, the J call TRBJ1-2; the match to TRBD1 covers 9 bases. The CDR3 runs 16 residues. Unmatched junction bases numbered 14, after V lost 6 bases and J lost 5 bases. Germline V gene sequence: CDR1 SGHDT, CDR2 YYEEEE. For the CDR3, the DNA is TGTGCCAGCACCTTAAGACAGGGGGTCCTCCTATATGGCTACACCTTC. Its protein product is CASTLRQGVLLYGYTF.